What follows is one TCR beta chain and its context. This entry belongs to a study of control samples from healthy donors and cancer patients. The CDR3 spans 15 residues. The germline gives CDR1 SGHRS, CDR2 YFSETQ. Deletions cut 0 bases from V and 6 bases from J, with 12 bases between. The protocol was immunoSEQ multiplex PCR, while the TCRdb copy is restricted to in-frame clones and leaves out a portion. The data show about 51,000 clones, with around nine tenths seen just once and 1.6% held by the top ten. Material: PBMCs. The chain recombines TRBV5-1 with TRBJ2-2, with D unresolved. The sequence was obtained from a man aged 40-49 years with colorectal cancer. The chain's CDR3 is CASSLDPNKSGELFF. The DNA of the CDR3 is TGCGCCAGCAGCTTGGATCCCAACAAGTCCGGGGAGCTGTTTTTT.